This T cell receptor (beta chain) comes out of a study of blood T cell repertoires in COVID-19. Study in general: From the United States, Italy and Spain came samples of acute and convalescent COVID-19.

Sequencing used immunoSEQ multiplex PCR; TCRdb keeps in-frame clones, though not all of them. In the table there are 150,000 or so clones, about 80% of which are singletons. Enrollment of patients from Seattle took place during active infection, with longitudinal follow-up. Germline values: CDR1 MDHEN, CDR2 SYDVKM. The CDR3 length is 17 residues. J lost 0 bases, V lost 4 bases, and 6 bases had no gene match. The sequenced sample was peripheral blood. The TCR comes from a woman aged 40 to 50 with COVID-19, enrolled during active disease. This chain links TRBV28 with TRBJ1-6, with 7 bases identical to TRBD1. The CDR3 DNA sequence: TGTGCCAGCAGTTCTGACAGGGCCGGCTCCTATAATTCACCCCTCCACTTT. As protein: CASSSDRAGSYNSPLHF.